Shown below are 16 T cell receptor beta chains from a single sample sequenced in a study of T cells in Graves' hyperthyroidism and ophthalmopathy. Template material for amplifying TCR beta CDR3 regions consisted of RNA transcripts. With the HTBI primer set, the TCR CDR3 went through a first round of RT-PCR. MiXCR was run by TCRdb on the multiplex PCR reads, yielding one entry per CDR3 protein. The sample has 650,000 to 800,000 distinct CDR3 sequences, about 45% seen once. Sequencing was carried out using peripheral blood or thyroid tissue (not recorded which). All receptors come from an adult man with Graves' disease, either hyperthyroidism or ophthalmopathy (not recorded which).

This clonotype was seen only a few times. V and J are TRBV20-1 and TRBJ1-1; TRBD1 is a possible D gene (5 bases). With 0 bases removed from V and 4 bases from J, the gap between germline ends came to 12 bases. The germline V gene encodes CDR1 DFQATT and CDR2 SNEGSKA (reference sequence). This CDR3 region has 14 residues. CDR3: CSARDSVGGTEAFF. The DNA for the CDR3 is TGCAGTGCTAGAGATTCCGTGGGGGGCACTGAAGCTTTCTTT.

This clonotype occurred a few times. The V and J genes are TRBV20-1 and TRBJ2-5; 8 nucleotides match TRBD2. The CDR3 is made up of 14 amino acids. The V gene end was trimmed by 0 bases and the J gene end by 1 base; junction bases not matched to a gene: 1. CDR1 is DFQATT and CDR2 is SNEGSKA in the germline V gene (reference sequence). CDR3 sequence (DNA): TGCAGTGCTAGAGAGCGGGGGGCCCAAGAGACCCAGTACTTC. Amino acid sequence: CSARERGAQETQYF.

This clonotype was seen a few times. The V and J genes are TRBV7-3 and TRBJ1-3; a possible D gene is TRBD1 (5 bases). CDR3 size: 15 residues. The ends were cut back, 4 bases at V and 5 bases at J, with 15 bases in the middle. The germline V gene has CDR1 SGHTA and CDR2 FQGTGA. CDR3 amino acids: CASSWTGTERNTIYF. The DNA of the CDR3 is TGTGCCAGCAGCTGGACCGGGACGGAGCGAAACACCATATATTTT. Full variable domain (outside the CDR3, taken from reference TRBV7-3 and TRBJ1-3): GAGVSQTPSNKVTEKGKYVELRCDPISGHTALYWYRQSLGQGPEFLIYFQGTGAADDSGLPNDRFFAVRPEGSVSTLKIQRTERGDSAVYLCASSWTGTERNTIYFGEGSWLTVV.

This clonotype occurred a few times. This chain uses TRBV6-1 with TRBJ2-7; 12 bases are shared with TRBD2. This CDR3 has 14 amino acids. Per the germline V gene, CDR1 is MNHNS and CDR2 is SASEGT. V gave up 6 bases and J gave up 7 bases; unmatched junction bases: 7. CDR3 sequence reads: CASSSGTSGWEQYF. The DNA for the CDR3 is TGTGCCAGCAGCTCCGGGACTAGCGGGTGGGAGCAGTACTTC.

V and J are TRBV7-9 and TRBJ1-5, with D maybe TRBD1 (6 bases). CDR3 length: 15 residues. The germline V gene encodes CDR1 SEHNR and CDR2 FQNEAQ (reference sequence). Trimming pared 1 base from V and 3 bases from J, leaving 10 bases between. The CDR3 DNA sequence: TGTGCCAGCAGCTTAGATACAGGGTTCAATCAGCCCCAGCATTTT. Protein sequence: CASSLDTGFNQPQHF.

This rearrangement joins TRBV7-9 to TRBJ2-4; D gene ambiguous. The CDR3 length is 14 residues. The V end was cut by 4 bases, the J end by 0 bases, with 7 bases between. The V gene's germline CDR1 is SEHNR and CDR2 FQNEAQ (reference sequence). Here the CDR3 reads CASSSGLAKNIQYF. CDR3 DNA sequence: TGTGCCAGCAGCTCCGGCCTAGCCAAAAACATTCAGTACTTC.

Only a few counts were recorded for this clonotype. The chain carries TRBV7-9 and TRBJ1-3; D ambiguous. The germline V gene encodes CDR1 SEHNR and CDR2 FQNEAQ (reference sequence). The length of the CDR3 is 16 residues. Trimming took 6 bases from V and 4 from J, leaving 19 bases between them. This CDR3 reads CASSPSDLRTGNTIYF. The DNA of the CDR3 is TGTGCCAGCAGTCCTTCGGACCTCCGGACGGGAAACACCATATATTTT.

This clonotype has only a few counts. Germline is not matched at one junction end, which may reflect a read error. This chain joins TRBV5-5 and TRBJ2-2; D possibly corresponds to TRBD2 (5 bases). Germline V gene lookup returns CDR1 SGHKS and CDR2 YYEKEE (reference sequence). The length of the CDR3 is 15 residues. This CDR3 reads CASSLRVSNTGELFF. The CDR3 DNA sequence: TGCGCCAGCAGCTTGCGGGTTTCGAACACCGGGGAGCTGTTTTTT. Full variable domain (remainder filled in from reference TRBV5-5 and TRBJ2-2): DAGVTQSPTHLIKTRGQQVTLRCSPISGHKSVSWYQQVLGQGPQFIFQYYEKEERGRGNFPDRFSARQFPNYSSELNVNALLLGDSALYLCASSLRVSNTGELFFGEGSRLTVL.

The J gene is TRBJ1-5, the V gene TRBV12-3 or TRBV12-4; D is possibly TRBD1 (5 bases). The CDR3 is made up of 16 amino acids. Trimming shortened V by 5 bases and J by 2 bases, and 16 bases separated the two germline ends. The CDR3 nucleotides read TGTGCCAGCAGTGGCGGGGGGTCGCGGGGCAATCAGCCCCAGCATTTT. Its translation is CASSGGGSRGNQPQHF.

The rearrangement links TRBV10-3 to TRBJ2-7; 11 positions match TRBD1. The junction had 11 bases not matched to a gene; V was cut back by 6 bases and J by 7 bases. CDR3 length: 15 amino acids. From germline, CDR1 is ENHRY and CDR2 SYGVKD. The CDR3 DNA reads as TGTGCCATCAGCCCGGGACAGGGGGAGGAAGGGGAGCAGTACTTC. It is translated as CAISPGQGEEGEQYF.

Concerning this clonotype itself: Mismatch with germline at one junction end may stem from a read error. CDR3 region: CSARQGGGTSSSEQYF. The CDR3 nucleotides are TGCAGTGCCCGACAGGGAGGTGGGACTAGCTCCTCCGAGCAGTACTTC. The genes are TRBV20-1 and TRBJ2-7; TRBD2 matches 9 bases. CDR1 and CDR2 (germline): DFQATT, SNEGSKA (reference sequence). The CDR3 covers 16 residues.

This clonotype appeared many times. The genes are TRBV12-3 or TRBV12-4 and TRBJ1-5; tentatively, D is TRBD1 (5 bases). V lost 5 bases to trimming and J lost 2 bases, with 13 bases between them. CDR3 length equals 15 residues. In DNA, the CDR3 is TGTGCCAGCAGTAACGGGGGTTTCGGCAATCAGCCCCAGCATTTT. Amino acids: CASSNGGFGNQPQHF.

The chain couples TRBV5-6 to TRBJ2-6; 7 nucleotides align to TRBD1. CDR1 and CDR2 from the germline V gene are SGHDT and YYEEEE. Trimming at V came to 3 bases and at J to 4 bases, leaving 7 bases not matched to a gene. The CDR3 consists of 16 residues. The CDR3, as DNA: TGTGCCAGCAGCTACCTACAGGGGAAAGGGGCCAACGTCCTGACTTTC. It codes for CASSYLQGKGANVLTF.

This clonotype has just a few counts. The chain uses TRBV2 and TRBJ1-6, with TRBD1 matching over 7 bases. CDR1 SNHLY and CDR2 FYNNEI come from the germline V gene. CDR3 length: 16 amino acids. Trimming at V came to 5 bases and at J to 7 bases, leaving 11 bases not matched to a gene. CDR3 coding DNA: TGTGCCAGCAGTTACAGGGGCCCCGCCGCGAATTCACCCCTCCACTTT. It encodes CASSYRGPAANSPLHF.

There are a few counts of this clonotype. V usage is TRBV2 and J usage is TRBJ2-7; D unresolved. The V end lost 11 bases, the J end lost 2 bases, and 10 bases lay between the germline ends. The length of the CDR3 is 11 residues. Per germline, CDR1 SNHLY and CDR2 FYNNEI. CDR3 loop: CAGPKTYEQYF. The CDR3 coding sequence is TGTGCCGGACCCAAAACCTACGAGCAGTACTTC.

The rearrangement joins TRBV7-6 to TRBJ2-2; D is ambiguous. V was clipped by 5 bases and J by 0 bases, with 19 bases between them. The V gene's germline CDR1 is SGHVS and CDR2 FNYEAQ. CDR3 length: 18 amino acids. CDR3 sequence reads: CASSQDEGWNPNTGELFF. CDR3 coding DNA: TGTGCCAGCAGCCAAGACGAAGGATGGAACCCGAACACCGGGGAGCTGTTTTTT.